Presented here are 5 T cell receptor beta chains from one specimen sequenced in a study of T cell responses to AZD1222 COVID-19 vaccine. Sequencing used immunoSEQ multiplex PCR; TCRdb keeps in-frame clones, though not all of them. This table holds 90,000 to 130,000 clones, approximately 89% found once. Sequencing was performed on peripheral blood, taken on day 0 of MenACWY control vaccination. The receptors originated from an adult in good health.

This clone has more than one count but fewer than ten. V is TRBV2 and J is TRBJ1-2; TRBD1 aligns across 8 bases. Germline trimming cut 6 bases from V and 5 bases from J; bases unmatched to any gene: 8. The length of the CDR3 is 14 residues. Germline lookup yields CDR1 SNHLY and CDR2 FYNNEI. The CDR3 DNA follows: TGTGCCAGCAGGGCAGGGGGCACGCTTTATGGCTACACCTTC. This encodes CASRAGGTLYGYTF.

The chain employs TRBV6-4 and TRBJ1-2; D gene ambiguous. Deletions cut 6 bases from V and 3 bases from J, with 11 bases between. This CDR3 is 13 amino acids long. Germline CDR1 is MRHNA and CDR2 is SNTAGT. For the CDR3, the DNA is TGTGCCAGCAGGAATCCGACTGACTATGGCTACACCTTC. Translation: CASRNPTDYGYTF.

V usage is TRBV7-2 and J usage is TRBJ1-2; D unclear. Trimming shortened V by 1 base and J by 4 bases, and 10 bases separated the two germline ends. There are 14 residues in the CDR3. CDR1 is SGHTA and CDR2 is FQGNSA in the germline V gene. The CDR3 DNA is TGTGCCAGCAGCTTAGACCAGGAGGTCTATGGCTACACCTTC. This gives the protein CASSLDQEVYGYTF. The whole variable domain, remainder taken from reference TRBV7-2 and TRBJ1-2, is GAGVSQSPSNKVTEKGKDVELRCDPISGHTALYWYRQSLGQGLEFLIYFQGNSAPDKSGLPSDRFSAERTGGSVSTLTIQRTQQEDSAVYLCASSLDQEVYGYTFGSGTRLTVV.

The chain carries TRBV10-1 and TRBJ2-4; either TRBD1 or TRBD2 may supply D (5 bases each). CDR1 and CDR2 (germline): WNHNN, SYGVQD (reference sequence). V was clipped by 3 bases and J by 8 bases, with 20 bases between them. There are 16 residues in the CDR3. For the CDR3, the DNA is TGCGCCAGCAGTGATAGCCTAGGGCCCGGGGCGGACATTCAGTACTTC. Its translation is CASSDSLGPGADIQYF.

J is TRBJ2-7 and V is TRBV29-1; 9 bases match TRBD1. This CDR3 has 14 amino acids. Germline CDR1 is SQVTM and CDR2 is ANQGSEA. Trimming removed 7 bases from V and 0 bases from J; junction bases left unmatched: 7. The CDR3 protein is CSGADRGTSYEQYF. For the CDR3, the DNA is TGCAGCGGCGCGGACAGGGGCACCTCCTACGAGCAGTACTTC.